This T cell receptor (beta chain) was found in a study of human T cells and chemical hapten exposure. Study summary: During the roughly 25-week study period, patients had diphenylcyclopropenone applied to the scalp every week. Patch testing placed 0.01% DPC on the upper back, with readings at 6 days. Findings of the study overall: With DPC sensitization, TCRs exceeding 1 in 1000 frequency showed no change.

A single record per CDR3 protein comes from TCRdb applying MiXCR to the RACE reads. The sample carries around 250,000 distinct CDR3 sequences, about 8.6% recorded once. Time point reported: pre-sensitization, week 0. Treatment denoted: therapeutic diphenylcyclopropenone sensitization with weekly scalp DPC. Unfractionated whole blood yielded total RNA. Worth noting for this clonotype: Its antigen is still unknown.

The CDR3 is 13 residues long. V was cut by 6 bases and J by 6 bases, with 13 bases left in between. This chain uses TRBV12-3 or TRBV12-4 with TRBJ2-3, with D tentatively TRBD2 (6 bases). The sequencing here drew on whole blood, taken in connection with sensitization to the hapten diphenylcyclopropenone (DPC). The source is a woman in her thirties or forties with alopecia areata. Some clones in this sample may be carry-over from other donors' samples. Written as DNA, the CDR3 is TGTGCCAGCAGCCTAATTGGAGGGGATACGCAGTATTTT. Its protein is CASSLIGGDTQYF.